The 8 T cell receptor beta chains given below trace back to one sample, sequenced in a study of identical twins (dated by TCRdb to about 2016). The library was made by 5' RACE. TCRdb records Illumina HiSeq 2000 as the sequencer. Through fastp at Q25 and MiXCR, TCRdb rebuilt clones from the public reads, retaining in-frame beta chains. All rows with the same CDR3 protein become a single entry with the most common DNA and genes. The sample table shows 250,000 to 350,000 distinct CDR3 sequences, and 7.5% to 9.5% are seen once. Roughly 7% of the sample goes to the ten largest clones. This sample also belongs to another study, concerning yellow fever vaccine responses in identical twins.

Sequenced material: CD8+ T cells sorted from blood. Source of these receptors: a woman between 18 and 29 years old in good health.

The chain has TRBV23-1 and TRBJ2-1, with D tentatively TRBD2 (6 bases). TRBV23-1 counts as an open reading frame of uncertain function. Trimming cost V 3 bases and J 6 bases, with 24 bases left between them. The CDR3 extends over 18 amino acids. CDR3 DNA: TGCGCCAGCAGTCAGCGTACCGGGACTCCAACGGGGCCCAATGAGCAGTTCTTC. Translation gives CASSQRTGTPTGPNEQFF.

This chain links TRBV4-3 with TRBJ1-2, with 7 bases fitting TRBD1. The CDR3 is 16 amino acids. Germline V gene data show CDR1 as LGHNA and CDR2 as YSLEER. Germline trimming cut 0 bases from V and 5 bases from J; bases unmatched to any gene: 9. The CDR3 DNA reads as TGCGCCAGCAGCCAAGATTTGGGACAGATAGGGTATGGCTACACCTTC. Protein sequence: CASSQDLGQIGYGYTF.

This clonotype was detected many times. The CDR3 sequence: CSVEDHRVEGAFEQYF. For the CDR3, the DNA is TGCAGCGTTGAAGACCACAGGGTGGAAGGGGCATTCGAGCAGTACTTC. This chain uses TRBV29-1 with TRBJ2-7; D might be TRBD1 (6 bases). The V end lost 0 bases, the J end lost 6 bases, and 21 bases lay between the germline ends. The CDR3 loop spans 16 amino acids. The germline gives CDR1 SQVTM, CDR2 ANQGSEA.

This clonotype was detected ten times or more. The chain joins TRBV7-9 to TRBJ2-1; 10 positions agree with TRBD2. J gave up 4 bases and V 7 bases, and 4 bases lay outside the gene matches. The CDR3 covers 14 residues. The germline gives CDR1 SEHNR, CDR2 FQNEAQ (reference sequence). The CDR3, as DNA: TGTGCCAGCACCTGGGGACTAGCGTACAATGAGCAGTTCTTC. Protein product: CASTWGLAYNEQFF.

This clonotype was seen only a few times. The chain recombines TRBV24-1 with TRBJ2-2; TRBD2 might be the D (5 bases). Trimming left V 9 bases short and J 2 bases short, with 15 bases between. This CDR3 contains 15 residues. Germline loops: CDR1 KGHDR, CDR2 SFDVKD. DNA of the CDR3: TGTGCCACCCCCCCAGCGGACCTTAACACCGGGGAGCTGTTTTTT. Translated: CATPPADLNTGELFF.

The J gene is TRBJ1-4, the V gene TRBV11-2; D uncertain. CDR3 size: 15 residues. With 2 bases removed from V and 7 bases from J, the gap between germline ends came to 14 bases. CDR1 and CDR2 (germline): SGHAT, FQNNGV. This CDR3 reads CASSLSWSGREKLFF. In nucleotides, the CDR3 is TGTGCCAGCAGCTTATCATGGTCAGGCCGTGAAAAACTGTTTTTT.

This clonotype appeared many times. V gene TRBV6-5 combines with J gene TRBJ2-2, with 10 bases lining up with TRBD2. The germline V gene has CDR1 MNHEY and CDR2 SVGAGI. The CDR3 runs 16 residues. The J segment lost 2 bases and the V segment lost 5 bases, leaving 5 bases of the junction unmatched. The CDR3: CASSNVLAGNTGELFF. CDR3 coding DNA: TGTGCCAGCAGTAACGTACTAGCGGGAAACACCGGGGAGCTGTTTTTT.

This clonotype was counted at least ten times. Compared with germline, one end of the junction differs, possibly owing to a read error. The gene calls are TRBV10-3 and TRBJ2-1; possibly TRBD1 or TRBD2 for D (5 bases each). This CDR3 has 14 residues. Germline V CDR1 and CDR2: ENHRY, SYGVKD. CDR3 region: CAIGDGTLGNEQFF. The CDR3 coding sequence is TGTGCCATCGGTGACGGGACGCTCGGGAATGAGCAGTTCTTC.